This is a list of T cell receptor beta chains from one sample in a study of T cells in Graves' hyperthyroidism and ophthalmopathy. TCRdb reanalysed the multiplex PCR reads using MiXCR and keeps one entry per CDR3 protein. The sample has a few hundred thousand distinct CDR3 sequences; about 46% are singletons. Sequences were obtained from peripheral blood or thyroid tissue (not recorded which). These receptor sequences come from an adult woman with Graves' disease, either hyperthyroidism or ophthalmopathy (not recorded which). CDR3s include the opening cysteine and the closing phenylalanine or tryptophan. D genes are given only for firm matches. Clone sizes are given selectively: once, few, many, or a class where the clone is expanded.

d_call j_call v_call clone_size cdr3_aa cdr3_nt
. TRBJ1-4 TRBV20-1 once CSARDWEGDEKLFF TGCAGTGCTAGAGATTGGGAGGGGGATGAAAAACTGTTTTTT
. TRBJ2-7 TRBV7-9 . CASRNPAPPGPFPIHEQYF TGTGCCAGCAGAAACCCCGCCCCCCCGGGTCCCTTTCCCATCCACGAGCAGTACTTC
. TRBJ1-2 TRBV10-3 . CAISEVPRAPTYGYTF TGTGCCATCAGTGAGGTCCCACGAGCCCCCACCTATGGCTACACCTTC
TRBD1 TRBJ2-2 TRBV7-2 . CASSPRTGADTGELFF TGTGCCAGCAGCCCTCGGACAGGGGCGGACACCGGGGAGCTGTTTTTT
. TRBJ2-7 TRBV14 . CASSQVAGQTFYEQYF TGTGCCAGCAGCCAAGTTGCGGGACAGACTTTTTACGAGCAGTACTTC
. TRBJ2-2 TRBV5-1 . CASSPAPFGTGELFF TGCGCCAGCAGCCCCGCCCCCTTTGGGACCGGGGAGCTGTTTTTT
. TRBJ2-2 TRBV19 many CASMTTGGTGELFF TGTGCCAGCATGACCACAGGAGGCACCGGGGAGCTGTTTTTT
. TRBJ1-1 TRBV2 many CASSEIGESTEAFF TGTGCCAGCAGTGAAATCGGGGAGAGCACTGAAGCTTTCTTT
TRBD2 TRBJ2-7 TRBV20-1 . CSASSPTSAAAYEQYF TGCAGTGCTAGCTCCCCCACTAGCGCCGCCGCCTACGAGCAGTACTTC
TRBD1 TRBJ1-2 TRBV5-1 . CASSLVPGQGVGYTF TGCGCCAGCAGCTTGGTGCCGGGACAGGGGGTTGGCTACACCTTC
TRBD1 TRBJ2-7 TRBV6-5 few CASSYSGWQGAAYEQYF TGTGCCAGCAGTTACTCGGGCTGGCAGGGGGCTGCCTACGAGCAGTACTTC